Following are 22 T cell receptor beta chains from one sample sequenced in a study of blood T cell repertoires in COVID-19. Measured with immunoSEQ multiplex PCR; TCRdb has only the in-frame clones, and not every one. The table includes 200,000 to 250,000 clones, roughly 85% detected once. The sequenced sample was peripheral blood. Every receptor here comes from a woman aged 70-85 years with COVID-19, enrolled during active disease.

This CDR3 is CSAGTSQETQYF. CDR3 bases: TGCAGCGCCGGGACTAGCCAAGAGACCCAGTACTTC. The V gene is TRBV29-1, the J gene TRBJ2-5; 8 nucleotides agree with TRBD2. Germline V gene data show CDR1 as SQVTM and CDR2 as ANQGSEA. This CDR3 contains 12 residues. With V trimmed by 7 bases and J by 1 base, 2 bases remained unmatched.

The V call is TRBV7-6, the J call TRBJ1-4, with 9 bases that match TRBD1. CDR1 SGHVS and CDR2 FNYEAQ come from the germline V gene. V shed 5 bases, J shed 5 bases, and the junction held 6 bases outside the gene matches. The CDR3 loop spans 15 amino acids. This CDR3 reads CASSPGTGKNEKLFF. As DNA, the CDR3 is TGTGCCAGCAGCCCCGGGACAGGGAAAAATGAAAAACTGTTTTTT.

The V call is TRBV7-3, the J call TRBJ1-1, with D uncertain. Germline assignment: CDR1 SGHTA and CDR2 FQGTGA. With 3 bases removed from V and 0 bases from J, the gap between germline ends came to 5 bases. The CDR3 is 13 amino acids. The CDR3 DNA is TGTGCCAGCAGCTTTTCAGTGAACACTGAAGCTTTCTTT. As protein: CASSFSVNTEAFF.

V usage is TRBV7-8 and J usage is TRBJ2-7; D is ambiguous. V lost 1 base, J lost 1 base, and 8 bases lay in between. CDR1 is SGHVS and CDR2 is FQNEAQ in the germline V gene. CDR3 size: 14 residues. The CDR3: CASSLDQASYEQYF. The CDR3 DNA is TGTGCCAGCAGCTTAGATCAGGCATCCTACGAGCAGTACTTC.

The CDR3 nucleotides are TGCGCCAGCAGCCAATTTAAGGGACTAGCGGGAGGGATCTACAATGAGCAGTTCTTC. Amino acids: CASSQFKGLAGGIYNEQFF. V is TRBV4-1 and J is TRBJ2-1; 16 bases are shared with TRBD2. The CDR3 runs 19 residues. J was trimmed by 3 bases and V by 2 bases; bases with no gene match: 7. From germline, CDR1 is MGHRA and CDR2 YSYEKL.

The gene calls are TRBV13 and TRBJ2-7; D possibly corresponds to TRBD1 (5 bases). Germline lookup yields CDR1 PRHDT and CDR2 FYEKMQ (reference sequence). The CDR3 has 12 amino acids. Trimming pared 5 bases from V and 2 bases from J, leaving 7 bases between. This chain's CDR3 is CASSPRAYEQYF. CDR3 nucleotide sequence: TGTGCCAGCAGCCCCAGGGCCTACGAGCAGTACTTC.

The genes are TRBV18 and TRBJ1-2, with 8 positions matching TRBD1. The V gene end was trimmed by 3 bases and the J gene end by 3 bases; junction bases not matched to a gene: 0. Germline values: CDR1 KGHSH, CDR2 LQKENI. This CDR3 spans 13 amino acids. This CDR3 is CASSPGQDYGYTF. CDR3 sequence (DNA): TGTGCCAGCTCACCGGGACAGGACTATGGCTACACCTTC.

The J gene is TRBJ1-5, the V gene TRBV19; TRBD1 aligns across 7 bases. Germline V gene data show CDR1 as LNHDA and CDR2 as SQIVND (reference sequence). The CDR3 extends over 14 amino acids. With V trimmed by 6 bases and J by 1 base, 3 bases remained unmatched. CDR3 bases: TGTGCCAGTAGCACAGGGGAAAGCAATCAGCCCCAGCATTTT. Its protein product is CASSTGESNQPQHF.

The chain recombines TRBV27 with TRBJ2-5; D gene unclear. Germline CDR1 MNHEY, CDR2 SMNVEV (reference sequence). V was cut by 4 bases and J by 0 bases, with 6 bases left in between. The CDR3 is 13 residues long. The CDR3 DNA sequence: TGTGCCAGCAGTTACGCGTACCAAGAGACCCAGTACTTC. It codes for CASSYAYQETQYF.

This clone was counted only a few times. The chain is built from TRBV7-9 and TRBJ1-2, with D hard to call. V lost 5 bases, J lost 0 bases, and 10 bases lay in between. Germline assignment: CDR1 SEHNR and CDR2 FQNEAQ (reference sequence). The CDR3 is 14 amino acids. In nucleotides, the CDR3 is TGTGCCAGCAGCCAACCACAGACTAACTATGGCTACACCTTC. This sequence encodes CASSQPQTNYGYTF.

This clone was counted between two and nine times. This CDR3 is CASSFYPQGYGYTF. The CDR3 nucleotides read TGTGCCAGCAGTTTTTATCCGCAGGGCTATGGCTACACCTTC. This chain uses TRBV6-2 or TRBV6-3 with TRBJ1-2; a possible D gene is TRBD1 (5 bases). CDR1 MNHEY and CDR2 SVGEGT come from the germline V gene. The CDR3 totals 14 residues. The V gene lost 4 bases and the J gene lost 4 bases, with 13 bases spanning the gap.

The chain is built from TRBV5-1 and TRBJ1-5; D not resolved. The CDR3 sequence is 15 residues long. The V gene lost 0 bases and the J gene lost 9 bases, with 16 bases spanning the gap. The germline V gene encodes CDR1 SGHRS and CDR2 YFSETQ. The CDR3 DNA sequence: TGCGCCAGCAGCTTGGGCGGGGAGTCTATGTGGCCCCAGCATTTT. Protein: CASSLGGESMWPQHF.

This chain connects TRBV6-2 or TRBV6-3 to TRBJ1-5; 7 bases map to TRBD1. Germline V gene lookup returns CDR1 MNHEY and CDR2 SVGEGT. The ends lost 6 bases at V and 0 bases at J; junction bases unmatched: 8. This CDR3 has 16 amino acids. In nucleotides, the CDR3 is TGTGCCAGCAGCGGGACAGTTGGTTATAGCAATCAGCCCCAGCATTTT. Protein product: CASSGTVGYSNQPQHF.

The CDR3 loop reads CASSLVAGNSGNTIYF. The CDR3 DNA reads as TGTGCCAGCAGCTTAGTTGCAGGGAACTCTGGAAACACCATATATTTT. This chain joins TRBV7-2 and TRBJ1-3, with D perhaps matching TRBD1 (5 bases). The germline gives CDR1 SGHTA, CDR2 FQGNSA. The V and J ends lost 1 base and 0 bases respectively, with 10 bases between them. The CDR3 has 16 amino acids.

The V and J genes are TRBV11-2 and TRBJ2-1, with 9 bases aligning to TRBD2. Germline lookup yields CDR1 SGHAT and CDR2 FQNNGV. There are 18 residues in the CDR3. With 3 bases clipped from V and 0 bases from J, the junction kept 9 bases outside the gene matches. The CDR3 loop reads CASSFQRGASSSYNEQFF. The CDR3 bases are TGTGCCAGCAGCTTTCAGCGGGGGGCTTCAAGCTCCTACAATGAGCAGTTCTTC.

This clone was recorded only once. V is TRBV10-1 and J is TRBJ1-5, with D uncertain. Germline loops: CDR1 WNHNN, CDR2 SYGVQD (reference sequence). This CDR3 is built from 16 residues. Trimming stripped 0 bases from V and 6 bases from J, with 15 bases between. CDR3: CASSESSPASGQPQHF. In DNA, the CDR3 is TGCGCCAGCAGTGAGTCCTCCCCGGCGTCGGGTCAGCCCCAGCATTTT.

The DNA for the CDR3 is TGTGCCAGCAGCCAAGATCTTGCCAGGGCTGGTGGCTACACCTTC. Its protein product is CASSQDLARAGGYTF. The V call is TRBV3-1 (or the pseudogene TRBV3-2), the J call TRBJ1-2; D perhaps matches TRBD1 (5 bases). The germline V gene has CDR1 LGHDT and CDR2 YNNKEL (reference sequence). The length of the CDR3 is 15 residues. Trimming took off 0 bases at V and 7 bases at J, with 15 bases between the two ends.

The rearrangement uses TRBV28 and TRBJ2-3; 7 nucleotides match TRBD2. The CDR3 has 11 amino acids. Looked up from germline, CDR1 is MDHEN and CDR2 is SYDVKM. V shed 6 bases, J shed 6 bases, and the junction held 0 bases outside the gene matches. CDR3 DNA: TGTGCCAGCAGAGCGGGGGATACGCAGTATTTT. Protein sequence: CASRAGDTQYF.

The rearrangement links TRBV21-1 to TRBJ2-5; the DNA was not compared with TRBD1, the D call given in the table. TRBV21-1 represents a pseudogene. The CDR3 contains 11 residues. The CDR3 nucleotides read TGTGCCAGCAGCAAAGGACAGGGACCGTACTTC. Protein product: CASSKGQGPYF.

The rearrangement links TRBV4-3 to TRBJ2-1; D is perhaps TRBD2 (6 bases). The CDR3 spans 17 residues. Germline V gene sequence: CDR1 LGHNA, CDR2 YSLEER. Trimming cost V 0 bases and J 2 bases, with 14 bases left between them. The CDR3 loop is CASSQDPVGGTYNEQFF. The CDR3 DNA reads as TGCGCCAGCAGCCAAGATCCCGTGGGGGGTACCTACAATGAGCAGTTCTTC.

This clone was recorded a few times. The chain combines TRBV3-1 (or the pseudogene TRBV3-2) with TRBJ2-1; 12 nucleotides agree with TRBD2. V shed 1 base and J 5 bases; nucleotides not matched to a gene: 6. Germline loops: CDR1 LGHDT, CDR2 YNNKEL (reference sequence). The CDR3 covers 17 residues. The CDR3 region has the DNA TGTGCCAGCAGCCAAGGACTAGCGGGAGTGATTGACAATGAGCAGTTCTTC. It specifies CASSQGLAGVIDNEQFF.

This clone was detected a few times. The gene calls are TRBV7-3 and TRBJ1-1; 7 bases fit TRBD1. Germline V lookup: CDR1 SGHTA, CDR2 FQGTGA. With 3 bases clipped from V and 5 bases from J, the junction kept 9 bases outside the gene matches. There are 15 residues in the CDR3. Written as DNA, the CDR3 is TGTGCCAGCAGCTTCGAAACAGGGGTGGGAACTGAAGCTTTCTTT. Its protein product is CASSFETGVGTEAFF. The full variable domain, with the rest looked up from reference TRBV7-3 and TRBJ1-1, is GAGVSQTPSNKVTEKGKYVELRCDPISGHTALYWYRQSLGQGPEFLIYFQGTGAADDSGLPNDRFFAVRPEGSVSTLKIQRTERGDSAVYLCASSFETGVGTEAFFGQGTRLTVV.